This T cell receptor beta chain comes out of a study of HIV-infected children after antiretroviral therapy interruption. Study overall: Most participating children were previously exposed to EBV and CMV.

RNA-based 3' RACE libraries used unique molecular identifiers. Each CDR3 protein gets one entry after TCRdb re-called the 3' RACE reads with MiXCR. The table includes 45,000 to 50,000 distinct CDR3 sequences, 4.3% detected once. At least ten counts were recorded for this clonotype. The CDR3 has 15 amino acids. The V gene lost 5 bases and the J gene lost 6 bases, with 17 bases spanning the gap. Germline CDR1 is LNHNV and CDR2 is YYDKDF (reference sequence). Regarding treatment: PENTA 11 planned treatment interruption arm or continuous ART arm. At least 24 weeks of at least three-drug ART, in children 2 to 15 years. At least 5 million viable PBMCs were required per cryopreserved sample.

The source of this sequence is a pool of human donors with HIV. The rearrangement links TRBV15 to TRBJ2-1; tentatively, D is TRBD1 (5 bases). The sequences come from CD45RA+ CD4+ T cells from PBMCs, pooled from several time points, collected from a donor given antiretroviral therapy, either interrupted or continuous. Subset denoted: naive CD4+ CD45RA+ CD45RO- T cells. The chain's CDR3 is CATSPQGARLNEQFF. Here the CDR3 DNA reads TGTGCCACCAGCCCCCAAGGGGCCCGACTCAATGAGCAGTTCTTC.